Each of the 3 T cell receptor beta chains below was sequenced from the same sample in a study of cytomegalovirus exposure and HLA in healthy donors. The PCR had 60 Vbeta and 13 Jbeta primers. Data came from immunoSEQ multiplex PCR; TCRdb stores just in-frame clones and leaves some out. The top ten clones hold 3% to 4% of a sample with roughly 69,000 clones, more than 75% of them seen once. The sequencing input was PBMCs. The source of these receptors is a man between 18 and 35 years old in good health and CMV-seronegative.

This chain connects TRBV19 to TRBJ1-1; 8 nucleotides line up with TRBD1. The CDR3 spans 16 residues. Germline CDR1 reads LNHDA; CDR2 reads SQIVND (reference sequence). V dropped 1 base and J dropped 5; count of bases not matched to a gene: 9. CDR3 region: CASSIVGRGRRTEAFF. For the CDR3, the DNA is TGTGCCAGTAGTATAGTCGGCAGGGGGCGTCGGACTGAAGCTTTCTTT. The full variable domain, with the rest looked up from reference TRBV19 and TRBJ1-1, is DGGITQSPKYLFRKEGQNVTLSCEQNLNHDAMYWYRQDPGQGLRLIYYSQIVNDFQKGDIAEGYSVSREKKESFPLTVTSAQKNPTAFYLCASSIVGRGRRTEAFFGQGTRLTVV.

The J gene is TRBJ2-2, the V gene TRBV7-3, with TRBD2 identical over 13 bases. The germline gives CDR1 SGHTA, CDR2 FQGTGA. Germline trimming cut 5 bases from V and 4 bases from J; bases unmatched to any gene: 10. The CDR3 consists of 18 residues. The CDR3 coding sequence is TGTGCCAGCAGCCCCACCTCCCGGACTAGCGGGGGCACCGGGGAGCTGTTTTTT. Its protein is CASSPTSRTSGGTGELFF.

V usage is TRBV7-3 and J usage is TRBJ2-2, with 10 bases identical to TRBD2. The V gene end was trimmed by 5 bases and the J gene end by 7 bases; junction bases not matched to a gene: 16. This CDR3 contains 18 residues. Germline V gives CDR1 SGHTA, CDR2 FQGTGA. The CDR3 DNA sequence: TGTGCCAGCAGCGGGGTAGCGGGGGGACCCAACGGCTTCGGGGAGCTGTTTTTT. Translation gives CASSGVAGGPNGFGELFF.